The T cell receptor (beta chain) described here comes from a study of blood T cell repertoires in COVID-19. Across the whole study: The origin of the acute and convalescent COVID-19 samples was the United States, Italy and Spain. From T cells, B-cell-depleted T cells, or PBMCs came the material, which was cDNA or gDNA.

Per the authors' pipeline: Reference gene primer amplification yielded estimated nucleated cell counts. TCRdb's table, derived via immunoSEQ multiplex PCR, lists solely in-frame clones and lacks some. The DNA was the basis for D and trimming; V, J and clone size are from that table. The sample yields 200,000 to 300,000 clones, more than 75% seen once. This CDR3 has 16 amino acids. Sequenced material: peripheral blood. The TCR originated in a man older than 75 with acute or convalescent COVID-19. The chain employs TRBV21-1 and TRBJ2-3; whether TRBD2, the table's D call, matches the DNA was not checked. TRBV21-1 counts as a pseudogene. The CDR3 coding sequence is TGTGCCAGCAGCAAAGGGGGGTGGAGGGTCACAGATACGCAGTATTTT. This translates into CASSKGGWRVTDTQYF.